This entry features one TCR beta chain sequence. Its antigen remains unknown. CDR3 length: 14 amino acids. Per germline, CDR1 SGDLS and CDR2 YYNGEE. Losses at the gene ends were 3 bases for V and 8 bases for J; bases not matched to a gene: 8. Generated by immunoSEQ multiplex PCR, the TCRdb table keeps only in-frame clones and is missing some. The profile shows under 200,000 clones, 70% to 85% of them singletons. The sample is drawn from a study of cytotoxic CD8 clonotypes in ibrutinib-treated CLL. General observations from the study: Before falling back toward baseline at progression, clonality had risen at the time of ibrutinib response.

The TCR was taken from a human donor with chronic lymphocytic leukemia. The sequencing here drew on PBMCs, taken after 12 months of ibrutinib treatment. The rearrangement uses TRBV9 and TRBJ2-5; 9 bases line up with TRBD2. The CDR3, as DNA: TGTGCCAGCAGCGCCCCCGAGCTAGCGGGAACCCAGTACTTC. Translated, it gives CASSAPELAGTQYF.